Described below is a single T cell receptor (beta chain) sequence and its context. Its antigen is still unknown. The sample is drawn from a study of identifying expanded T cells in peripheral blood. Study findings and constraints: Two-week clone count variance significantly increased as total template count grew. Over two and four weeks, about 16 and 20 clones changed, versus approximately 1.2 between replicates.

Clones were sequenced by immunoSEQ multiplex PCR, and TCRdb holds only the in-frame ones, with some missing. Of around 78,000 clones in the sample, 70% to 90% are singletons; the top ten hold under 20%. V gave up 2 bases and J gave up 0 bases, with 7 bases separating them. The length of the CDR3 is 14 residues. Looked up from germline, CDR1 is MDHEN and CDR2 is SYDVKM. Collection occurred without any documented infections or immune events in donors. The sequence was collected from a person aged 18 to 70 in good health. The chain joins TRBV28 to TRBJ1-2; D is ambiguous. Sequenced material: blood. The CDR3 nucleotides read TGTGCCAGCAGTTTAATGAAAGCTAACTATGGCTACACCTTC. Protein sequence: CASSLMKANYGYTF.